This T cell receptor (beta chain) emerged from a study of T cell responses to AZD1222 COVID-19 vaccine. TCRdb's copy holds only in-frame clones and misses some; the assay was immunoSEQ multiplex PCR. Here the sample spans approximately 76,000 clones, about 91% being singletons. This CDR3 has 14 residues. Germline-derived CDR1 and CDR2 are MNHEY and SMNVEV (reference sequence). V was trimmed by 3 bases and J by 9 bases, leaving 15 bases between them. This rearrangement joins TRBV27 to TRBJ2-1; no reliable D call. Here the sequenced sample was peripheral blood, taken on day 0 of AZD1222 vaccination. The origin of this receptor is an adult in good health. CDR3 coding DNA: TGTGCCAGCAGTTTTAGGCGGCCGTTTGGTGAGCAGTTCTTC. Encoded protein: CASSFRRPFGEQFF.